The text below deals with one TCR beta chain. The data belong to a study of blood T cell repertoires in COVID-19. TCRdb's table, derived via immunoSEQ multiplex PCR, lists solely in-frame clones and lacks some. The sample lists roughly 50,000 clones; roughly 82% were seen once. Trimming took 0 bases from V and 7 from J, leaving 10 bases between them. The V gene's germline CDR1 is SGHVS and CDR2 FQNEAQ. CDR3 length equals 14 residues. Source material: peripheral blood. The chain links TRBV7-8 to TRBJ2-1; no clear D. The sequence derives from a man in his forties or fifties with acute or convalescent COVID-19. In nucleotides, the CDR3 is TGTGCCAGCAGCTTAGCTTCTTCCGGGAATGAGCAGTTCTTC. This encodes CASSLASSGNEQFF.